Below are 26 T cell receptor beta chains sequenced from a single sample in a study of beta chain features in type 1 diabetes. These receptors have no known antigen. Findings of the study overall: Shortening of TCRB CDR3s, moderate but significant, appeared in all four CD4+ subsets of Type 1 diabetes patients.

Reverse transcription of all isolated RNA meant that expressed TCRB transcripts were sequenced. This table comes from immunoSEQ multiplex PCR, and its TCRdb copy is limited to in-frame clones, with some not included. The profile shows about 68,000 clones, 49% of them singletons. Sequenced input: central memory CD4+ T cells from blood. The receptors originated from a man aged 25-45 years with type 1 diabetes.

The rearrangement joins TRBV7-2 to TRBJ2-7; tentatively, D is TRBD2 (6 bases). V lost 5 bases, J lost 9 bases, and 11 bases lay in between. The CDR3 spans 11 residues. CDR1 is SGHTA and CDR2 is FQGNSA in the germline V gene. Written as DNA, the CDR3 is TGTGCCAGCAGCGGCCTCGGGGGGCAGTACTTC. Translating gives CASSGLGGQYF.

The V and J genes are TRBV18 and TRBJ1-2, with 9 bases matching TRBD1. The V segment lost 6 bases and the J segment 5 bases; nucleotides outside the gene matches: 7. Per the germline V gene, CDR1 is KGHSH and CDR2 is LQKENI. The CDR3 runs to 14 residues. In nucleotides, the CDR3 is TGTGCCAGCTCGCCGGACAGGGGAGGGTATGGCTACACCTTC. This sequence encodes CASSPDRGGYGYTF.

The chain joins TRBV9 to TRBJ1-1; no definite D call. Germline V gene data show CDR1 as SGDLS and CDR2 as YYNGEE. The CDR3 totals 12 residues. The V end lost 0 bases, the J end lost 3 bases, and 3 bases lay between the germline ends. This CDR3 is CASSVADTEAFF. CDR3 DNA: TGTGCCAGCAGCGTAGCGGACACTGAAGCTTTCTTT.

The chain couples TRBV19 to TRBJ1-1, with 8 bases identical to TRBD1. CDR3 length: 15 residues. V trimming: 3 bases; J trimming: 11 bases; junction bases outside the gene matches: 14. CDR1 LNHDA and CDR2 SQIVND come from the germline V gene (reference sequence). The CDR3 DNA follows: TGTGCCAGTAGTATTGTGGGGCGACAGGGGAACGGGGCTTTCTTT. Protein sequence: CASSIVGRQGNGAFF. The entire variable domain, with the rest obtained from reference TRBV19 and TRBJ1-1, is as follows: DGGITQSPKYLFRKEGQNVTLSCEQNLNHDAMYWYRQDPGQGLRLIYYSQIVNDFQKGDIAEGYSVSREKKESFPLTVTSAQKNPTAFYLCASSIVGRQGNGAFFGQGTRLTVV.

The CDR3 loop is CAWSPGGNQPQHF. The DNA for the CDR3 is TGTGCCTGGAGTCCCGGGGGCAATCAGCCCCAGCATTTT. The rearrangement links TRBV30 to TRBJ1-5; D gene uncertain. The CDR3 extends over 13 amino acids. Germline V gene sequence: CDR1 GTSNPN, CDR2 SVGIG (reference sequence). The germline V and J ends were trimmed by 2 bases and 2 bases, with 7 bases remaining between them.

The rearrangement uses TRBV7-9 and TRBJ2-7, with D possibly being TRBD2 (6 bases). The V and J ends lost 6 bases and 7 bases respectively, with 13 bases between them. Germline-derived CDR1 and CDR2 are SEHNR and FQNEAQ (reference sequence). The CDR3 length is 12 residues. The chain's CDR3 is CASSPGLSEQYF. The DNA of the CDR3 is TGTGCCAGCAGTCCGGGACTTTCGGAGCAGTACTTC.

The chain links TRBV5-6 to TRBJ1-3; D may be TRBD1 (5 bases). CDR3 length equals 16 residues. Germline V lookup: CDR1 SGHDT, CDR2 YYEEEE. The germline V and J ends were trimmed by 1 base and 0 bases, with 11 bases remaining between them. The CDR3 region has the DNA TGTGCCAGCAGCTTGCCGGGACTGTCCTCTGGAAACACCATATATTTT. Encoded protein: CASSLPGLSSGNTIYF.

This clone has just a few counts. V usage is TRBV19 and J usage is TRBJ1-1, with 8 bases matching TRBD1. The CDR3 has 15 residues. CDR1 LNHDA and CDR2 SQIVND come from the germline V gene (reference sequence). V dropped 7 bases and J dropped 9; count of bases not matched to a gene: 16. The DNA for the CDR3 is TGTGCCAGTACGTCCCCGGGACAGGTGAAAGGGAAAGCTTTCTTT. This sequence encodes CASTSPGQVKGKAFF.

DNA of the CDR3: TGCGCCAGCAGCGAGCGGGGGGAGGAGACTGAAGCTTTCTTT. Its translation is CASSERGEETEAFF. The chain joins TRBV5-1 to TRBJ1-1, with D tentatively TRBD1 (5 bases). The germline V gene encodes CDR1 SGHRS and CDR2 YFSETQ. With 4 bases removed from V and 5 bases from J, the gap between germline ends came to 15 bases. CDR3 length: 14 residues.

The chain recombines TRBV5-1 with TRBJ2-7; tentatively, D is TRBD1 (5 bases). CDR1 SGHRS and CDR2 YFSETQ come from the germline V gene. Trimming took 4 bases from V and 5 from J, leaving 19 bases between them. This CDR3 is 15 amino acids long. CDR3 sequence reads: CASSRGSGGWDEQYF. As DNA, the CDR3 is TGCGCCAGCAGCAGGGGCTCAGGTGGTTGGGACGAGCAGTACTTC.

This chain connects TRBV30 to TRBJ1-1; D unclear. Germline V gene data show CDR1 as GTSNPN and CDR2 as SVGIG (reference sequence). This CDR3 is 14 amino acids long. V was shortened by 3 bases and J by 0 bases, with 11 bases between the two germline ends. DNA of the CDR3: TGTGCCTGGAGGAGGATAGGTCTGAACACTGAAGCTTTCTTT. Translated, it gives CAWRRIGLNTEAFF. Complete variable domain (other parts from reference TRBV30 and TRBJ1-1): SQTIHQWPATLVQPVGSPLSLECTVEGTSNPNLYWYRQAAGRGLQLLFYSVGIGQISSEVPQNLSASRPQDRQFILSSKKLLLSDSGFYLCAWRRIGLNTEAFFGQGTRLTVV.

This clone was found a few times. V is TRBV4-1 and J is TRBJ2-2, with 8 bases aligning to TRBD1. The CDR3 sequence is 15 residues long. J lost 6 bases, V lost 5 bases, and 8 bases had no gene match. CDR1 and CDR2 (germline): MGHRA, YSYEKL. The CDR3 here is CASSETGVLPGELFF. The CDR3 region has the DNA TGCGCCAGCAGCGAGACAGGGGTCTTACCCGGGGAGCTGTTTTTT.

The rearrangement joins TRBV6-6 to TRBJ2-7, with D hard to call. The CDR3 is 13 amino acids. Trimming pared 2 bases from V and 7 bases from J, leaving 12 bases between. Germline V gives CDR1 MNHNY, CDR2 SVGAGI (reference sequence). CDR3: CASSYGGPEEQYF. The CDR3 coding sequence is TGTGCCAGCAGTTACGGCGGCCCTGAAGAGCAGTACTTC.

This clone was picked up many times. The V gene is TRBV2, the J gene TRBJ2-1; D is uncertain. The CDR3 contains 11 residues. From germline, CDR1 is SNHLY and CDR2 FYNNEI. V was cut by 4 bases and J by 10 bases, with 8 bases left in between. CDR3 coding DNA: TGTGCCAGCAGTGTTCTCCTGGAGCAGTTCTTC. It yields the protein CASSVLLEQFF. Full variable domain (missing parts from reference TRBV2 and TRBJ2-1): EPEVTQTPSHQVTQMGQEVILRCVPISNHLYFYWYRQILGQKVEFLVSFYNNEISEKSEIFDDQFSVERPDGSNFTLKIRSTKLEDSAMYFCASSVLLEQFFGPGTRLTVL.

In its sample, this clone was seen a few times. The CDR3 spells CASSEFGGPGTGELFF. The DNA for the CDR3 is TGTGCCAGCAGTGAGTTTGGCGGGCCGGGCACCGGGGAGCTGTTTTTT. The chain is built from TRBV2 and TRBJ2-2; possible D gene TRBD2, 5 bases. CDR3 length equals 16 residues. V dropped 3 bases and J dropped 4 bases, with 15 bases sitting between them. Germline lookup yields CDR1 SNHLY and CDR2 FYNNEI.

The CDR3: CASSLRTGADYGYTF. In DNA form, the CDR3 reads TGCGCCAGCAGCCTCAGGACAGGGGCGGACTATGGCTACACCTTC. The V call is TRBV5-1, the J call TRBJ1-2, with TRBD1 matching 9 bases. V lost 4 bases, J lost 3 bases, and 7 bases stayed unmatched. The CDR3 extends over 15 amino acids. The germline V gene has CDR1 SGHRS and CDR2 YFSETQ.

The chain has TRBV6-6 and TRBJ2-5; TRBD1 matches 7 bases. CDR1 is MNHNY, CDR2 SVGAGI, per germline (reference sequence). This CDR3 is 13 amino acids long. The junction had 4 bases not matched to a gene; V was cut back by 5 bases and J by 4 bases. Here the CDR3 DNA reads TGTGCCAGCAGTAAAGGGGGCTCAGAGACCCAGTACTTC. This gives the protein CASSKGGSETQYF.

This chain links TRBV2 with TRBJ2-3, with TRBD1 as a possible D gene (6 bases). The CDR3 totals 15 residues. Germline CDR1 and CDR2: SNHLY and FYNNEI. Trimming shortened V by 8 bases and J by 2 bases, and 17 bases separated the two germline ends. The CDR3 is CASVLSGAPTDTQYF. DNA for the CDR3: TGTGCCAGCGTATTGTCAGGGGCTCCCACAGATACGCAGTATTTT.

This clone was counted a few times. The CDR3 loop reads CASRSGPDTQYF. For the CDR3, the DNA is TGTGCCAGCAGATCTGGGCCAGATACGCAGTATTTT. V is TRBV7-2 and J is TRBJ2-3; D is undetermined. This CDR3 is 12 amino acids long. V lost 6 bases, J lost 4 bases, and 8 bases lay in between. Germline V gene sequence: CDR1 SGHTA, CDR2 FQGNSA.

This chain joins TRBV5-1 and TRBJ2-1, with TRBD2 matching over 7 bases. The CDR3 length is 16 residues. Germline CDR1 and CDR2: SGHRS and YFSETQ. Trimming took 2 bases from V and 5 from J; bases not matched to a gene: 10. The CDR3 loop is CASSLIRASGNNEQFF. DNA of the CDR3: TGCGCCAGCAGCTTAATCCGGGCTAGCGGCAACAATGAGCAGTTCTTC.

This clone was detected a few times. This chain uses TRBV5-6 with TRBJ1-3; no definite D call. The CDR3 has 16 residues. From germline, CDR1 is SGHDT and CDR2 YYEEEE. V lost 0 bases and J lost 0, with 10 bases in between. The CDR3 coding sequence is TGTGCCAGCAGCTTGGCGGAGGACCACTCTGGAAACACCATATATTTT. This translates into CASSLAEDHSGNTIYF.

There are a few counts of this clone. The genes are TRBV15 and TRBJ2-6; D may be TRBD2 (6 bases). Germline loops: CDR1 LNHNV, CDR2 YYDKDF (reference sequence). This CDR3 is 19 amino acids long. V lost 0 bases, J lost 1 base, and 16 bases lay in between. CDR3 sequence (DNA): TGTGCCACCAGCAGAGAAAATAGGGGACTGGGGTCTGGGGCCAACGTCCTGACTTTC. Translated: CATSRENRGLGSGANVLTF.

This sequence joins TRBV4-1 and TRBJ1-5; 10 bases agree with TRBD1. The CDR3 has 17 amino acids. V lost 5 bases and J lost 2; bases outside the gene matches: 9. Germline-derived CDR1 and CDR2 are MGHRA and YSYEKL. CDR3 coding DNA: TGCGCCAGCAGCTTGACCGGGACAGGGGACGGCAATCAGCCCCAGCATTTT. Its translation is CASSLTGTGDGNQPQHF.

This clone was recorded a few times. Here the CDR3 DNA reads TGTGCCAGCAGTATAGCGGGAGAGACCCAGTACTTC. Residues: CASSIAGETQYF. The chain joins TRBV6-6 to TRBJ2-5, with TRBD2 matching over 7 bases. The V gene's germline CDR1 is MNHNY and CDR2 SVGAGI (reference sequence). The CDR3 covers 12 residues. V dropped 5 bases and J dropped 4; count of bases not matched to a gene: 1.

The rearrangement uses TRBV30 and TRBJ2-2; no firm D call. CDR3 length: 14 amino acids. Trimming took 0 bases from V and 7 from J, leaving 12 bases between them. Germline assignment: CDR1 GTSNPN and CDR2 SVGIG (reference sequence). CDR3 in DNA: TGTGCCTGGAGTGTTACCGGGTTTGACGGGGAGCTGTTTTTT. This gives the protein CAWSVTGFDGELFF.

This clone has just a few counts. This rearrangement joins TRBV27 to TRBJ2-7, with 7 bases that match TRBD1. There are 14 residues in the CDR3. V shed 2 bases, J shed 5 bases, and the junction held 6 bases outside the gene matches. Germline V gives CDR1 MNHEY, CDR2 SMNVEV (reference sequence). The CDR3 sequence is CASSLRGTVDEQYF. The CDR3 coding sequence is TGTGCCAGCAGTTTAAGAGGGACAGTTGACGAGCAGTACTTC.